One sample yielded the 7 T cell receptor beta chains listed below, sequenced in a study of blood T cells in healthy people across ages. Combining a sample-barcoded 5' primer with a J-beta primer mix, a second PCR ran for about 6 to 11 cycles. Each CDR3 protein gets one entry after TCRdb re-called the 5' RACE reads with MiXCR. The data show over 1,200,000 distinct CDR3 sequences, 45% to 70% seen once. The sequenced sample consisted of blood. The receptors were gathered from a young man in good health.

The J gene is TRBJ1-1, the V gene TRBV7-6; unclear D gene. The CDR3 extends over 15 amino acids. Germline V gene data show CDR1 as SGHVS and CDR2 as FNYEAQ. V was clipped by 1 base and J by 5 bases, with 14 bases between them. The CDR3 sequence: CASSLGPGFPTEAFF. In DNA, the CDR3 is TGTGCCAGCAGCTTAGGTCCGGGGTTTCCGACTGAAGCTTTCTTT.

The chain joins TRBV12-3 or TRBV12-4 to TRBJ2-4; 7 bases line up with TRBD2. The CDR3 sequence is 14 residues long. The V gene end was trimmed by 6 bases and the J gene end by 8 bases; junction bases not matched to a gene: 10. CDR3 amino acids: CASSQPGGYDIQYF. In nucleotides, the CDR3 is TGTGCCAGCAGCCAGCCGGGAGGATATGACATTCAGTACTTC.

A few counts support this clonotype. V usage is TRBV7-9 and J usage is TRBJ1-2; D remains unclear. This CDR3 has 10 residues. Germline-derived CDR1 and CDR2 are SEHNR and FQNEAQ (reference sequence). Trimming removed 10 bases from V and 4 bases from J, with 7 bases in between. CDR3 in DNA: TGTGCCACCTTGGGCTATGGCTACACCTTC. Translation gives CATLGYGYTF.

This clonotype was seen more than once but under ten times. The chain couples TRBV27 to TRBJ2-4; TRBD2 matches 12 bases. The end of the DNA aligns better with TRBJ2-5, so the J call may be wrong. Germline V gives CDR1 MNHEY, CDR2 SMNVEV (reference sequence). CDR3 length: 15 amino acids. For the CDR3, the DNA is TGTGCCAGCAGTTTCGGACTAGCGGGGATAGAGACCCAGTACTTC. It translates to CASSFGLAGIETQYF.

V is TRBV10-2 and J is TRBJ2-2; TRBD1 is a possible D gene (7 bases). Looked up from germline, CDR1 is WSHSY and CDR2 is SAAADI. V lost 8 bases and J 0 bases, leaving 13 bases between the germline ends. The CDR3 runs to 15 residues. CDR3 residues: CASHGGTANTGELFF. The DNA for the CDR3 is TGCGCCAGCCATGGAGGGACAGCGAACACCGGGGAGCTGTTTTTT.

The rearrangement links TRBV4-1 to TRBJ2-2, with TRBD1 identical over 7 bases. Germline-derived CDR1 and CDR2 are MGHRA and YSYEKL. The CDR3 runs 16 residues. J was trimmed by 0 bases and V by 3 bases; bases with no gene match: 4. The chain's CDR3 is CASSHPGQPNTGELFF. As DNA, the CDR3 is TGCGCCAGCAGCCACCCGGGACAGCCGAACACCGGGGAGCTGTTTTTT.

V and J are TRBV7-8 and TRBJ2-1, with TRBD2 as a possible D gene (6 bases). The CDR3 consists of 14 residues. V lost 10 bases to trimming and J lost 4 bases, with 17 bases between them. Per the germline V gene, CDR1 is SGHVS and CDR2 is FQNEAQ. CDR3 loop: CAINRGSGYNEQFF. The CDR3 DNA is TGTGCCATAAATCGGGGGAGCGGTTACAATGAGCAGTTCTTC.